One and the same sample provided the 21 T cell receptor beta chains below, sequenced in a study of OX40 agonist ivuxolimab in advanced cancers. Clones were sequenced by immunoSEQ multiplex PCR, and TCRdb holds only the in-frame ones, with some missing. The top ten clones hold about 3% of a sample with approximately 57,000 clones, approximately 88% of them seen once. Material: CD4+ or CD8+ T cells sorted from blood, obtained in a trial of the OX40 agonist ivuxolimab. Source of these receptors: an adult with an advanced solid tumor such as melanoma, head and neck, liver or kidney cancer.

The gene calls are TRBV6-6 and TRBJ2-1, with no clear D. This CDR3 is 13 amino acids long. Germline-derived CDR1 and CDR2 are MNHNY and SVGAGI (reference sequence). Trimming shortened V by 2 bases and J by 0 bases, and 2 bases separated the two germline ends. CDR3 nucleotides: TGTGCCAGCAGTTACAGCTCCTACAATGAGCAGTTCTTC. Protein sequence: CASSYSSYNEQFF.

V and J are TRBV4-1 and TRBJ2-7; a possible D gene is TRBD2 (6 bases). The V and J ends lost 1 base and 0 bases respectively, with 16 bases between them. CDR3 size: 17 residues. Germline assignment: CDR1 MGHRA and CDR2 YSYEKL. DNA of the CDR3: TGCGCCAGCAGCCAAGCCTTGACGGGAGTGCCCTCCTACGAGCAGTACTTC. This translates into CASSQALTGVPSYEQYF.

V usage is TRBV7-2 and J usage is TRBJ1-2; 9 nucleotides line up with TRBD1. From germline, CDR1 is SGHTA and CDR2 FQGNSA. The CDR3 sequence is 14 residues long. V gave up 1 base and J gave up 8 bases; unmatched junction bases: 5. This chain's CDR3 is CASSLGGTGTGYTF. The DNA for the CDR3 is TGTGCCAGCAGCTTAGGGGGGACAGGGACGGGCTACACCTTC.

The CDR3 is CSVSSGLARHQYF. In DNA form, the CDR3 reads TGCAGCGTTTCTTCCGGACTAGCGCGCCACCAGTACTTC. This chain links TRBV29-1 with TRBJ2-5, with 9 bases aligning to TRBD2. The V and J ends lost 5 bases and 10 bases, in that order; junction bases with no gene match: 11. Germline V lookup: CDR1 SQVTM, CDR2 ANQGSEA. The CDR3 length is 13 residues. Supplemented by reference TRBV29-1 and TRBJ2-5, the full variable domain reads SAVISQKPSRDICQRGTSLTIQCQVDSQVTMMFWYRQQPGQSLTLIATANQGSEATYESGFVIDKFPISRPNLTFSTLTVSNMSPEDSSIYLCSVSSGLARHQYFGPGTRLLVL.

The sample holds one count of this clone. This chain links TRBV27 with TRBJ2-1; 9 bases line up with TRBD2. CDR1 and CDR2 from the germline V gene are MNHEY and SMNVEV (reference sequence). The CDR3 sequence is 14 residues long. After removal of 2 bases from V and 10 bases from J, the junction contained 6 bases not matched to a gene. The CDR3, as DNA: TGTGCCAGCAGTTTAAGCGGGAGGCGAGTCGAGCAGTTCTTC. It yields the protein CASSLSGRRVEQFF.

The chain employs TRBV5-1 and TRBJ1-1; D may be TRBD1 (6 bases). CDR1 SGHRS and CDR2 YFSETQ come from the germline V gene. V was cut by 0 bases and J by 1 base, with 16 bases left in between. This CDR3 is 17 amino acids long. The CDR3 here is CASSLAPAGARNTEAFF. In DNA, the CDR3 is TGCGCCAGCAGCTTGGCCCCAGCGGGGGCGAGGAACACTGAAGCTTTCTTT.

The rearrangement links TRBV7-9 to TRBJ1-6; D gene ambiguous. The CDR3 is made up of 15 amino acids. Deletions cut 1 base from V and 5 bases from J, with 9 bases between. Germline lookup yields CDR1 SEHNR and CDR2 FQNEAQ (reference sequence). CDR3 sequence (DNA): TGTGCCAGCAGCTTAGACAGCACAAATAATTCACCCCTCCACTTT. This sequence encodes CASSLDSTNNSPLHF.

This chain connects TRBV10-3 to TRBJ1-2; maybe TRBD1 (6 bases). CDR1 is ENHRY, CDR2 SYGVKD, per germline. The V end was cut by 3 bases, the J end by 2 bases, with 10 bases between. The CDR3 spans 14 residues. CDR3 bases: TGTGCCATCAGTGAACAGGGTCCCAACTATGGCTACACCTTC. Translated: CAISEQGPNYGYTF.

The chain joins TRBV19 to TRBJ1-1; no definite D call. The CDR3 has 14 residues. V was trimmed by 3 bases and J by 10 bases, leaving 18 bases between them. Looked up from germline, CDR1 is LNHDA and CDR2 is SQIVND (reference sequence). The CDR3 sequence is CASSISIARPGAFF. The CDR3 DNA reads TGTGCCAGTAGTATTAGCATCGCCCGCCCGGGAGCTTTCTTT.

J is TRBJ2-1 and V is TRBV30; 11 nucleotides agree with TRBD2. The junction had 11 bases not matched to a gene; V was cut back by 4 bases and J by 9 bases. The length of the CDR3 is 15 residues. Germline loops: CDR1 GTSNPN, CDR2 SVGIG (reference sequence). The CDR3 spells CAWTPVSGRVGEQFF. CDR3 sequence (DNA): TGTGCCTGGACCCCGGTTAGCGGGAGGGTTGGTGAGCAGTTCTTC. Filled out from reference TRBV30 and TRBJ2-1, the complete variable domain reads SQTIHQWPATLVQPVGSPLSLECTVEGTSNPNLYWYRQAAGRGLQLLFYSVGIGQISSEVPQNLSASRPQDRQFILSSKKLLLSDSGFYLCAWTPVSGRVGEQFFGPGTRLTVL.

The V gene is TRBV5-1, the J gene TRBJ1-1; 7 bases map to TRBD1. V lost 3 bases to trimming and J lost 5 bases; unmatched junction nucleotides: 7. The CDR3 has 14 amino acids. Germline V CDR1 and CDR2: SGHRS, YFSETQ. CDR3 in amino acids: CASSWGEQGTEAFF. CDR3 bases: TGCGCCAGCAGCTGGGGGGAACAGGGGACTGAAGCTTTCTTT.

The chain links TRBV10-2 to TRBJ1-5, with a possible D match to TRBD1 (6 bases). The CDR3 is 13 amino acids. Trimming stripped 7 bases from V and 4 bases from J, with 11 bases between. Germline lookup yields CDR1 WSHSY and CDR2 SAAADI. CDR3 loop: CASTLDRNQPQHF. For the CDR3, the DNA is TGCGCCAGCACCCTCGACAGGAATCAGCCCCAGCATTTT.

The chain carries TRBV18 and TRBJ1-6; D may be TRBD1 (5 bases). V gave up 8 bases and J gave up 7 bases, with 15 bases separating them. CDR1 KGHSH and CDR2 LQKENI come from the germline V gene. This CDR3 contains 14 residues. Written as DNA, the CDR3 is TGTGCCAGCGCGGGAAGGGGCACGAATTCACCCCTCCACTTT. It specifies CASAGRGTNSPLHF.

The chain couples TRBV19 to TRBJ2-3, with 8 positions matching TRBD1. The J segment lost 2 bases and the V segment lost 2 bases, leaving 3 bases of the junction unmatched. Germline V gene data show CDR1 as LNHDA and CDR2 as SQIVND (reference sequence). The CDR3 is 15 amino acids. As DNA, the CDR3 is TGTGCCAGTAGTATAAGACAGGGGATCACAGATACGCAGTATTTT. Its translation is CASSIRQGITDTQYF.

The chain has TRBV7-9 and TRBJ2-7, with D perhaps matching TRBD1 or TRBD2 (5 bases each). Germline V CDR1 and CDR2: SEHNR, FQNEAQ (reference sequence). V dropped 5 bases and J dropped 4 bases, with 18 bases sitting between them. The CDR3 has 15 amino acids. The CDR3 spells CASSPHEGTGYEQYF. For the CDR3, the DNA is TGTGCCAGCAGCCCCCACGAGGGGACGGGGTACGAGCAGTACTTC.

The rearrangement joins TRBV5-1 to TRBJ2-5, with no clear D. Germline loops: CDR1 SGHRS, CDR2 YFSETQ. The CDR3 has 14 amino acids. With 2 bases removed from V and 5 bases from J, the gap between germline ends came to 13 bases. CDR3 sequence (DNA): TGCGCCAGCAGCTTAGGCTCCCCGAGTGAGACCCAGTACTTC. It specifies CASSLGSPSETQYF.

The CDR3: CASSLSARTLYGYTF. The CDR3 DNA reads TGTGCCAGCAGTTTATCAGCCCGGACACTCTATGGCTACACCTTC. V is TRBV28 and J is TRBJ1-2; tentatively, D is TRBD1 (5 bases). Germline-derived CDR1 and CDR2 are MDHEN and SYDVKM. The CDR3 has 15 amino acids. V was cut by 1 base and J by 4 bases, with 13 bases left in between.

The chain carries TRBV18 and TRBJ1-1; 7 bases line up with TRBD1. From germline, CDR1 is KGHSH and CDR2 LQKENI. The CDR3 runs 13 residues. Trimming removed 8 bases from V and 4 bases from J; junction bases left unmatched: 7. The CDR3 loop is CASTEAGGTEAFF. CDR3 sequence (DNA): TGTGCCAGCACCGAGGCAGGGGGCACTGAAGCTTTCTTT.

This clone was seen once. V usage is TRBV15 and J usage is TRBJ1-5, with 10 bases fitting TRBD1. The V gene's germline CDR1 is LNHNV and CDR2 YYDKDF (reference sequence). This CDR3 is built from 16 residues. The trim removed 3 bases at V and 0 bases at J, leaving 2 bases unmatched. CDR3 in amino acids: CATSRGQGFSNQPQHF. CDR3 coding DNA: TGTGCCACCAGCAGGGGACAGGGGTTTAGCAATCAGCCCCAGCATTTT.

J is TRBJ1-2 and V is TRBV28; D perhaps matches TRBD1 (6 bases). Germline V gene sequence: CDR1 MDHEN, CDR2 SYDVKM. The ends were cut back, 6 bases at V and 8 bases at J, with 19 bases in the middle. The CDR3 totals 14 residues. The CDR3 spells CASSPPTGRGGYTF. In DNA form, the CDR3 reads TGTGCCAGCAGCCCACCTACAGGGAGAGGAGGCTACACCTTC.

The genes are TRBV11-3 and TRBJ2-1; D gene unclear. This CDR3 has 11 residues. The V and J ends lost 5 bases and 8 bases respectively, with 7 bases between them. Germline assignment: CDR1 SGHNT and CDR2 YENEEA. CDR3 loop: CASSKTDEQFF. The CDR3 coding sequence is TGTGCCAGCAGCAAGACGGATGAGCAGTTCTTC.